This T cell receptor (beta chain) was recorded in a study of T-cell reconstitution after alpha-beta-depleted transplantation in children. Unique molecular identifiers were incorporated into the prepared TCRbeta library. Using its own MiXCR run on the PCR reads, TCRdb lists one record per CDR3 protein. The repertoire has about 610,000 distinct CDR3 sequences, 10% to 13% of them found once; the top ten carry about 4%. The CDR3 has 15 amino acids. Trimming cost V 1 base and J 4 bases, with 11 bases left between them. The V gene's germline CDR1 is SGHNT and CDR2 YENEEA. This clonotype has at least ten counts.

This receptor was obtained from a human donor who donated a stem cell graft to a child with acute myeloid leukemia. The sample was PBMCs from the stem cell graft donor, taken from the stem cell graft. J is TRBJ2-1 and V is TRBV11-3; D tentatively reads TRBD1 or TRBD2 (5 bases each). For the CDR3, the DNA is TGTGCCAGCAGCTTAGGACGAGGGGTATACAATGAGCAGTTCTTC. This codes for CASSLGRGVYNEQFF.